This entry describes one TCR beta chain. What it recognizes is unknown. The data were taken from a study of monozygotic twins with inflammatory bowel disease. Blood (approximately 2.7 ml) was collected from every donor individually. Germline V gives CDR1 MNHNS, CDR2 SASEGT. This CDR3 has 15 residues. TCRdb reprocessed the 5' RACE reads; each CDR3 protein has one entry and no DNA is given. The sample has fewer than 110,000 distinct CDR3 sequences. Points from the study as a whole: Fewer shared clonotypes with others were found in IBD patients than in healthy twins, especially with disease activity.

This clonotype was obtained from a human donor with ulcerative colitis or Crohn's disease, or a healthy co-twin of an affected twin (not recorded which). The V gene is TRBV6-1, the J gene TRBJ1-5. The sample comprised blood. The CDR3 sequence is CASSEAALSNQPQHF.